The 32 T cell receptor beta chains below come from one sample, sequenced in a study of glioma-infiltrating T cells after dendritic cell vaccination. TCRdb's table, derived via immunoSEQ multiplex PCR, lists solely in-frame clones and lacks some. The table lists 93,000 or so clones, 79% of them singletons. Sequences were derived from blood, sampled before dendritic cell vaccination. These receptor sequences come from a human donor with glioblastoma.

The chain combines TRBV19 with TRBJ2-7; TRBD1 agrees at 9 bases. This CDR3 contains 16 residues. V shed 3 bases, J shed 3 bases, and the junction held 9 bases outside the gene matches. CDR1 is LNHDA and CDR2 is SQIVND in the germline V gene (reference sequence). CDR3 in DNA: TGTGCCAGTAGTATCAATCCCACAGGGGGCATCTACGAGCAGTACTTC. Amino acids: CASSINPTGGIYEQYF. The entire variable domain, with the rest obtained from reference TRBV19 and TRBJ2-7, is as follows: DGGITQSPKYLFRKEGQNVTLSCEQNLNHDAMYWYRQDPGQGLRLIYYSQIVNDFQKGDIAEGYSVSREKKESFPLTVTSAQKNPTAFYLCASSINPTGGIYEQYFGPGTRLTVT.

The chain couples TRBV4-1 to TRBJ1-1; tentative D call: TRBD1 (6 bases). The CDR3 loop spans 16 amino acids. CDR1 MGHRA and CDR2 YSYEKL come from the germline V gene. V lost 0 bases and J lost 1, with 12 bases in between. As DNA, the CDR3 is TGCGCCAGCAGCCAAGATGAGGGGGGGAGGAACACTGAAGCTTTCTTT. The encoded protein is CASSQDEGGRNTEAFF.

This chain joins TRBV7-3 and TRBJ1-1; D ambiguous. The CDR3 covers 15 residues. Trimming removed 1 base at V and 0 bases at J, with 9 bases between. CDR1 and CDR2 from the germline V gene are SGHTA and FQGTGA. The chain's CDR3 is CASSLNGVMNTEAFF. CDR3 nucleotide sequence: TGTGCCAGCAGCTTAAATGGAGTCATGAACACTGAAGCTTTCTTT.

The chain has TRBV28 and TRBJ2-1; D is ambiguous. V dropped 2 bases and J dropped 0 bases, with 8 bases sitting between them. Per the germline V gene, CDR1 is MDHEN and CDR2 is SYDVKM. The CDR3 runs 15 residues. The CDR3 DNA sequence: TGTGCCAGCAGTTTAGCGGCTGACTCCTACAATGAGCAGTTCTTC. It codes for CASSLAADSYNEQFF.

The chain links TRBV9 to TRBJ2-7; 11 positions match TRBD1. The CDR3 runs to 14 residues. Losses at the gene ends were 3 bases for V and 6 bases for J; bases not matched to a gene: 5. Germline lookup yields CDR1 SGDLS and CDR2 YYNGEE. The CDR3 loop reads CASSATGTGGEQYF. The CDR3 DNA follows: TGTGCCAGCAGCGCTACCGGGACAGGGGGCGAGCAGTACTTC.

The gene calls are TRBV29-1 and TRBJ1-1; possibly TRBD1 for D (5 bases). V gave up 4 bases and J gave up 1 base, with 10 bases separating them. CDR1 is SQVTM, CDR2 ANQGSEA, per germline. The CDR3 extends over 13 amino acids. The CDR3 reads CSVAQDTNTEAFF. The CDR3 coding sequence is TGCAGCGTTGCCCAGGACACGAACACTGAAGCTTTCTTT.

This clone was recorded a few times. The chain recombines TRBV27 with TRBJ1-1; possibly TRBD1 for D (6 bases). The CDR3 runs 14 residues. CDR1 is MNHEY and CDR2 is SMNVEV in the germline V gene (reference sequence). Trimming removed 3 bases from V and 2 bases from J, with 10 bases in between. The CDR3 DNA is TGTGCCAGCAGTTTCAACAGGGTAAACACTGAAGCTTTCTTT. Translated, it gives CASSFNRVNTEAFF.

The V gene is TRBV28, the J gene TRBJ2-5, with TRBD2 matching 8 bases. The CDR3 loop spans 12 amino acids. Trimming cost V 6 bases and J 5 bases; bases outside gene matches: 2. Germline V lookup: CDR1 MDHEN, CDR2 SYDVKM. CDR3 sequence: CASSGLAETQYF. The CDR3 DNA follows: TGTGCCAGCAGCGGACTAGCTGAGACCCAGTACTTC. The full variable domain, in which reference TRBV28 and TRBJ2-5 provide the parts outside the CDR3, is DVKVTQSSRYLVKRTGEKVFLECVQDMDHENMFWYRQDPGLGLRLIYFSYDVKMKEKGDIPEGYSVSREKKERFSLILESASTNQTSMYLCASSGLAETQYFGPGTRLLVL.

The chain combines TRBV10-3 with TRBJ1-1; D is ambiguous. The CDR3 runs 13 residues. Germline assignment: CDR1 ENHRY and CDR2 SYGVKD. The ends were cut back, 5 bases at V and 1 base at J, with 8 bases in the middle. The CDR3 loop reads CAISIGGNTEAFF. CDR3 nucleotide sequence: TGTGCCATCAGTATCGGAGGGAACACTGAAGCTTTCTTT.

This clone was picked up one time. The V call is TRBV30, the J call TRBJ1-2; TRBD1 aligns across 10 bases. The V segment lost 0 bases and the J segment 8 bases; nucleotides outside the gene matches: 12. Germline CDR1 GTSNPN, CDR2 SVGIG (reference sequence). This CDR3 has 16 residues. As DNA, the CDR3 is TGTGCCTGGAGTGTAAGTCTGGGACAGGGGAGACGAGGCTACACCTTC. This translates into CAWSVSLGQGRRGYTF.

The rearrangement links TRBV5-4 to TRBJ2-1, with D tentatively TRBD1 (6 bases). V lost 0 bases to trimming and J lost 12 bases, with 22 bases between them. The CDR3 has 16 residues. CDR1 is SGHNT and CDR2 is YYREEE in the germline V gene (reference sequence). The CDR3 nucleotides are TGTGCCAGCAGCTTGGCCCAAGTCACCTCAGGGGTTGGGCAGTTCTTC. The encoded protein is CASSLAQVTSGVGQFF.

The chain carries TRBV29-1 and TRBJ2-1, with 8 positions matching TRBD2. CDR1 and CDR2 (germline): SQVTM, ANQGSEA. Unmatched junction bases numbered 11, after V lost 1 base and J lost 9 bases. CDR3 length: 15 residues. The CDR3 DNA is TGCAGCGTTGAAGGCGAGGGCGGGAGGTCGGGTGAGCAGTTCTTC. Its translation: CSVEGEGGRSGEQFF.

The rearrangement uses TRBV5-1 and TRBJ2-7, with D possibly being TRBD2 (5 bases). V gave up 1 base and J gave up 3 bases, with 14 bases separating them. CDR3 length: 15 residues. Germline V lookup: CDR1 SGHRS, CDR2 YFSETQ. CDR3 sequence reads: CASSLSEGGFYEQYF. For the CDR3, the DNA is TGCGCCAGCAGCTTGAGCGAGGGCGGGTTCTACGAGCAGTACTTC.

The rearrangement links TRBV5-1 to TRBJ1-2; TRBD1 matches at 9 bases. The germline V gene encodes CDR1 SGHRS and CDR2 YFSETQ. The CDR3 is 15 residues long. The junction had 11 bases not matched to a gene; V was cut back by 3 bases and J by 8 bases. CDR3 coding DNA: TGCGCCAGCAGCTGGACCGGGACAGGGCTTGAGGGCTACACCTTC. Translated, it gives CASSWTGTGLEGYTF.

This chain joins TRBV2 and TRBJ1-1; TRBD1 aligns across 8 bases. Trimming cost V 7 bases and J 5 bases; bases outside gene matches: 15. Looked up from germline, CDR1 is SNHLY and CDR2 is FYNNEI. The CDR3 is made up of 16 amino acids. CDR3 DNA sequence: TGTGCCAGCATCCTCCAGCCAGGGGGCGAAAGAACTGAAGCTTTCTTT. Translating it yields CASILQPGGERTEAFF.

This rearrangement joins TRBV4-1 to TRBJ1-2; tentative D call: TRBD1 (6 bases). Looked up from germline, CDR1 is MGHRA and CDR2 is YSYEKL. The CDR3 has 15 residues. Trimming shortened V by 2 bases and J by 8 bases, and 18 bases separated the two germline ends. CDR3 region: CASSQTLGQLGGYTF. The CDR3, as DNA: TGCGCCAGCAGCCAAACCCTGGGACAACTCGGGGGCTACACCTTC.

The chain combines TRBV18 with TRBJ1-5; 8 bases match TRBD1. V lost 5 bases to trimming and J lost 0 bases; unmatched junction nucleotides: 9. Looked up from germline, CDR1 is KGHSH and CDR2 is LQKENI. The CDR3 runs to 17 residues. CDR3: CASSYLIQGDSNQPQHF. The CDR3 nucleotides are TGTGCCAGCTCATATCTCATACAGGGGGATAGCAATCAGCCCCAGCATTTT.

The chain uses TRBV5-1 and TRBJ2-1; 11 nucleotides line up with TRBD2. Trimming took 4 bases from V and 6 from J; bases not matched to a gene: 3. The CDR3 totals 14 residues. The germline CDR1 and CDR2 sequences are SGHRS and YFSETQ. The CDR3 sequence: CASSGGTSGNEQFF. The CDR3 DNA follows: TGCGCCAGCAGCGGGGGGACTAGCGGCAATGAGCAGTTCTTC.

The rearrangement links TRBV2 to TRBJ1-2; D unresolved. The CDR3 runs to 14 residues. The germline V gene has CDR1 SNHLY and CDR2 FYNNEI. Trimming shortened V by 3 bases and J by 2 bases, and 10 bases separated the two germline ends. Here the CDR3 reads CASSESGLNYGYTF. The CDR3 coding sequence is TGTGCCAGCAGTGAGTCGGGATTAAACTATGGCTACACCTTC.

This chain joins TRBV10-1 and TRBJ2-3, with 7 bases identical to TRBD1. Germline V gene lookup returns CDR1 WNHNN and CDR2 SYGVQD (reference sequence). The CDR3 runs 14 residues. V was pared by 2 bases and J by 3 bases, with 2 bases of the junction left unmatched. This chain's CDR3 is CASSEGTVTDTQYF. CDR3 nucleotides: TGCGCCAGCAGTGAGGGGACAGTTACAGATACGCAGTATTTT.

This chain uses TRBV28 with TRBJ1-5; 7 bases match TRBD1. The CDR3 has 16 amino acids. Per germline, CDR1 MDHEN and CDR2 SYDVKM. V lost 5 bases to trimming and J lost 3 bases; unmatched junction nucleotides: 10. The CDR3 nucleotides are TGTGCCAGCAGTCAGCAGGGGGTAGTTGCCAATCAGCCCCAGCATTTT. Encoded protein: CASSQQGVVANQPQHF.

This CDR3 is CASSAQLAGPTDTQYF. As DNA, the CDR3 is TGTGCCAGCAGCGCTCAACTAGCGGGGCCCACAGATACGCAGTATTTT. The J gene is TRBJ2-3, the V gene TRBV9; TRBD2 aligns across 10 bases. Germline CDR1 SGDLS, CDR2 YYNGEE. V shed 3 bases and J 2 bases; nucleotides not matched to a gene: 6. This CDR3 contains 16 residues.

A few counts support this clone. The rearrangement joins TRBV6-5 to TRBJ1-2; 9 bases agree with TRBD1. This CDR3 is built from 13 residues. The germline V gene has CDR1 MNHEY and CDR2 SVGAGI. With 6 bases clipped from V and 7 bases from J, the junction kept 6 bases outside the gene matches. The CDR3 DNA sequence: TGTGCCAGCAGACAGGGGGCGGGAAGTGGCTACACCTTC. Amino acid sequence: CASRQGAGSGYTF.

The chain couples TRBV10-3 to TRBJ1-5, with D perhaps matching TRBD1 (6 bases). The CDR3 spans 17 residues. CDR1 is ENHRY and CDR2 is SYGVKD in the germline V gene. Trimming left V 3 bases short and J 7 bases short, with 22 bases between. CDR3 protein: CAISESGGGWEAQPQHF. The CDR3 DNA sequence: TGTGCCATCAGTGAATCTGGCGGGGGCTGGGAAGCCCAGCCCCAGCATTTT.

The chain uses TRBV6-4 and TRBJ1-1; 7 bases agree with TRBD1. The germline CDR1 and CDR2 sequences are MRHNA and SNTAGT. This CDR3 is built from 13 residues. J gave up 9 bases and V 4 bases, and 8 bases lay outside the gene matches. The CDR3 loop is CASSVYEGQKAFF. CDR3 in DNA: TGTGCCAGCAGTGTCTACGAGGGACAGAAAGCTTTCTTT.

This clone was observed once. The chain employs TRBV2 and TRBJ1-4; 8 nucleotides line up with TRBD1. CDR1 is SNHLY and CDR2 is FYNNEI in the germline V gene. V lost 6 bases, J lost 10 bases, and 19 bases stayed unmatched. The CDR3 runs 17 residues. The CDR3 DNA follows: TGTGCCAGCAGGCAGGGAACGACAGGGGCCCAGCGGTTAAAACTGTTTTTT. It codes for CASRQGTTGAQRLKLFF.

The rearrangement joins TRBV5-1 to TRBJ2-1; TRBD2 aligns across 8 bases. This CDR3 region has 17 residues. V lost 3 bases and J lost 9; bases outside the gene matches: 17. Per the germline V gene, CDR1 is SGHRS and CDR2 is YFSETQ. CDR3 in amino acids: CASSSWVREAGVSEQFF. CDR3 DNA sequence: TGCGCCAGCAGCTCCTGGGTACGCGAAGCGGGGGTGAGTGAGCAGTTCTTC.

The rearrangement links TRBV19 to TRBJ1-5; 9 nucleotides agree with TRBD1. This CDR3 has 15 amino acids. The J segment lost 1 base and the V segment lost 3 bases, leaving 1 base of the junction unmatched. Germline CDR1 LNHDA, CDR2 SQIVND (reference sequence). The CDR3, as DNA: TGTGCCAGTAGTATGGACAGGGGAAGCAATCAGCCCCAGCATTTT. It codes for CASSMDRGSNQPQHF.

V is TRBV7-9 and J is TRBJ1-1; a weak D match, TRBD1 (6 bases). V was trimmed by 6 bases and J by 0 bases, leaving 11 bases between them. Germline CDR1 and CDR2: SEHNR and FQNEAQ (reference sequence). This CDR3 spans 14 amino acids. CDR3 sequence: CASSSQGMNTEAFF. The CDR3 bases are TGTGCCAGCAGTTCCCAGGGGATGAACACTGAAGCTTTCTTT.

V usage is TRBV6-5 and J usage is TRBJ2-1, with D tentatively TRBD2 (6 bases). The CDR3 length is 16 residues. The V end lost 0 bases, the J end lost 3 bases, and 12 bases lay between the germline ends. The germline V gene encodes CDR1 MNHEY and CDR2 SVGAGI. In DNA, the CDR3 is TGTGCCAGCAGTTACTCTGGGGGGAGGCTCTACAATGAGCAGTTCTTC. Translating gives CASSYSGGRLYNEQFF.

The V gene is TRBV5-1, the J gene TRBJ1-1; no clear D gene. V lost 6 bases and J 5 bases, leaving 14 bases between the germline ends. The CDR3 consists of 13 residues. CDR1 and CDR2 from the germline V gene are SGHRS and YFSETQ. CDR3 sequence (DNA): TGCGCCAGCAAGAAGCACACAGCTACTGAAGCTTTCTTT. As protein: CASKKHTATEAFF. The full variable domain, completed using reference TRBV5-1 and TRBJ1-1, is KAGVTQTPRYLIKTRGQQVTLSCSPISGHRSVSWYQQTPGQGLQFLFEYFSETQRNKGNFPGRFSGRQFSNSRSEMNVSTLELGDSALYLCASKKHTATEAFFGQGTRLTVV.

The chain employs TRBV28 and TRBJ1-2, with D possibly being TRBD1 (5 bases). The germline V gene encodes CDR1 MDHEN and CDR2 SYDVKM. V gave up 6 bases and J gave up 1 base, with 12 bases separating them. The CDR3 is 14 residues long. This CDR3 reads CASRVDTFNYGYTF. CDR3 coding DNA: TGTGCCAGCAGAGTGGACACCTTTAACTATGGCTACACCTTC.